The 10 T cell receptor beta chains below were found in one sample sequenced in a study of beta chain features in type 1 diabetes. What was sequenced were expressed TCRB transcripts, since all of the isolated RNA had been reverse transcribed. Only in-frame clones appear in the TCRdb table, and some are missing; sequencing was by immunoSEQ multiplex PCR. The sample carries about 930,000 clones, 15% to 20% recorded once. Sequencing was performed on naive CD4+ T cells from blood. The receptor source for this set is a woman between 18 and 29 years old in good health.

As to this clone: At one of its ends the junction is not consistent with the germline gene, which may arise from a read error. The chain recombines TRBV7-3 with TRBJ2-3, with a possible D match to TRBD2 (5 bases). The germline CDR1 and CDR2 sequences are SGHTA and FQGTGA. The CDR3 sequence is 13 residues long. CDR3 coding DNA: TGTGCCAGCAGCCGAGCTCTAGCAGAAACGCAGTATTTT. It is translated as CASSRALAETQYF.

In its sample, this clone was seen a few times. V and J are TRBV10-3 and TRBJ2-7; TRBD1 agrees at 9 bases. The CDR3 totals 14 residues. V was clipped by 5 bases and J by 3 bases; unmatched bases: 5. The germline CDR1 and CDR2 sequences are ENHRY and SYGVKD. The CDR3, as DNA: TGTGCCATCAGTCCGGGACAGGGAAACTACGAGCAGTACTTC. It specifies CAISPGQGNYEQYF.

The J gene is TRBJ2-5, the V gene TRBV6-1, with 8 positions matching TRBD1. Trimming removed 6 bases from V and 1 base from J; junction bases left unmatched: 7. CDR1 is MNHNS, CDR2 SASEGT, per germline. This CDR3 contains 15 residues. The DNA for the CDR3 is TGTGCCAGCAGATTACAGGGGGTCATCCAAGAGACCCAGTACTTC. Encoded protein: CASRLQGVIQETQYF.

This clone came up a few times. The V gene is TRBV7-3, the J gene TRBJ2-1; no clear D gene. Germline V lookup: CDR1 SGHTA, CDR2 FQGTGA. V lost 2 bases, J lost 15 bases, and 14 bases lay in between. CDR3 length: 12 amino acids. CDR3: CASSLADPDWFF. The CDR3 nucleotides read TGTGCCAGCAGCTTAGCCGACCCAGATTGGTTCTTC.

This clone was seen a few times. The CDR3 DNA reads TGTGCCAGCAGAGTGTTTTCGAACACCGGGGAGCTGTTTTTT. This gives the protein CASRVFSNTGELFF. This chain links TRBV6-5 with TRBJ2-2; D gene uncertain. V lost 6 bases and J 0 bases, leaving 8 bases between the germline ends. There are 14 residues in the CDR3. CDR1 is MNHEY and CDR2 is SVGAGI in the germline V gene.

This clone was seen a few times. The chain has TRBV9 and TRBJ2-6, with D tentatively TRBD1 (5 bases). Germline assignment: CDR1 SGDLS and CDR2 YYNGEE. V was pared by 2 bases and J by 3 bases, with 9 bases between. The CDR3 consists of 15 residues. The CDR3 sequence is CASSVAGNGANVLTF. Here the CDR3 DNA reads TGTGCCAGCAGCGTGGCAGGGAATGGGGCCAACGTCCTGACTTTC.

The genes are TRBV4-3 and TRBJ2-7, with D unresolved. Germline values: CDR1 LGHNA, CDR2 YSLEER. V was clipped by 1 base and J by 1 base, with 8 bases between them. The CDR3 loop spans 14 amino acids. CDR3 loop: CASSQVPNSYEQYF. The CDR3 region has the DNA TGCGCCAGCAGCCAAGTCCCCAATTCCTACGAGCAGTACTTC.

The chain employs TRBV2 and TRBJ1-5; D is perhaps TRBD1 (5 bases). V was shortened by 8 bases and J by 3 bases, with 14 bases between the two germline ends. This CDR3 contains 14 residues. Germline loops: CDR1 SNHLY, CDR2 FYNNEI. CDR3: CASSVEGSNQPQHF. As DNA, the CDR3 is TGTGCCAGCTCTGTCGAGGGGTCCAATCAGCCCCAGCATTTT.

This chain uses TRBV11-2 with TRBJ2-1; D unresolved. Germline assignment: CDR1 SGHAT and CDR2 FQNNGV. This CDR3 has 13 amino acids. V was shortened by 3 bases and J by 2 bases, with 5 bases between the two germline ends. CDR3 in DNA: TGTGCCAGCAGCTTTATGACCTACAATGAGCAGTTCTTC. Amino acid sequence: CASSFMTYNEQFF.

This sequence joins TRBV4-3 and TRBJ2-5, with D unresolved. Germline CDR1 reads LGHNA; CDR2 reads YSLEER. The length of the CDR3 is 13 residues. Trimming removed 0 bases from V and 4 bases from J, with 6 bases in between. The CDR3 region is CASSQDVRETQYF. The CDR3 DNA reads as TGCGCCAGCAGCCAAGATGTTCGAGAGACCCAGTACTTC.